Following are 3 T cell receptor beta chains from one sample sequenced in a study of radiation and T cells in renal cell carcinoma. The time point was: blood 2 weeks post-SBRT. Treatment indicated: 15 Gy SBRT to primary tumor, nephrectomy 4 weeks later. Libraries were prepared by immunoSEQ multiplex PCR; TCRdb keeps only in-frame clonotypes and omits some of them. Counted here are tens of thousands of clones, 80% to 90% occurring once; the ten biggest clones make up around 21%. The specimen was blood, collected from a patient whose treatment included radiotherapy and nephrectomy. These receptors were collected from a woman in her forties or fifties with renal cell carcinoma.

On this clone: The same CDR3 arises from other DNA sequences in this sample as well. This chain joins TRBV5-1 and TRBJ1-1; a possible D gene is TRBD1 (6 bases). Germline CDR1 reads SGHRS; CDR2 reads YFSETQ. Trimming shortened V by 2 bases and J by 4 bases, and 15 bases separated the two germline ends. The CDR3 runs to 15 residues. The CDR3: CASSLGQPGGTEAFF. CDR3 sequence (DNA): TGCGCCAGCAGCTTAGGACAGCCCGGGGGCACTGAAGCTTTCTTT.

This clone has more than one count but fewer than ten. V and J are TRBV4-3 and TRBJ2-5; D not resolved. The CDR3 extends over 13 amino acids. V lost 0 bases and J lost 3, with 5 bases in between. Germline values: CDR1 LGHNA, CDR2 YSLEER. In DNA, the CDR3 is TGCGCCAGCAGCCAAGAAAGGGAAGAGACCCAGTACTTC. Its translation is CASSQEREETQYF.

This clone appeared a single time. This chain uses TRBV28 with TRBJ1-3, with a tentative D call TRBD1 (5 bases). Trimming removed 5 bases at V and 0 bases at J, with 11 bases between. The CDR3 runs 15 residues. From germline, CDR1 is MDHEN and CDR2 SYDVKM. CDR3 protein: CASSRQPSSGNTIYF. In DNA form, the CDR3 reads TGTGCCAGCAGTAGACAGCCAAGCTCTGGAAACACCATATATTTT.